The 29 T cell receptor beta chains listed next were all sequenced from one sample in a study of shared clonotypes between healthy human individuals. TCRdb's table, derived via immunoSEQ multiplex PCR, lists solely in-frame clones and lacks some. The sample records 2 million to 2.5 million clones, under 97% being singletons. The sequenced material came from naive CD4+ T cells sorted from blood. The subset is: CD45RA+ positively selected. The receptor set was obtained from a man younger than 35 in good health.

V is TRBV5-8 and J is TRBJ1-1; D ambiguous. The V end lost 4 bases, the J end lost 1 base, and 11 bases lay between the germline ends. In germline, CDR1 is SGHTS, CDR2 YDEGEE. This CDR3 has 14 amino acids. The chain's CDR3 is CASSPRTENTEAFF. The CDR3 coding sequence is TGTGCCAGCAGCCCCCGGACTGAGAACACTGAAGCTTTCTTT.

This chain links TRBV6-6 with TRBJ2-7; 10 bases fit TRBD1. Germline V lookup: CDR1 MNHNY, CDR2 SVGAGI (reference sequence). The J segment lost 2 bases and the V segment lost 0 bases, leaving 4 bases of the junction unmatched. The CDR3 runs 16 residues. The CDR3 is CASSYSLGTGAYEQYF. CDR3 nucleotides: TGTGCCAGCAGTTACTCTTTAGGGACAGGGGCCTACGAGCAGTACTTC.

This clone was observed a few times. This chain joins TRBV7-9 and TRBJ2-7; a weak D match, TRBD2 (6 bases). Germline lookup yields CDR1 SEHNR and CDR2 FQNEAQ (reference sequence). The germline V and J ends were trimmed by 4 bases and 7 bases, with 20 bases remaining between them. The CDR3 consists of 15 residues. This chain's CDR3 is CASSSRDSPRGEQYF. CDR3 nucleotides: TGTGCCAGCAGCTCACGGGACTCCCCTAGAGGGGAGCAGTACTTC.

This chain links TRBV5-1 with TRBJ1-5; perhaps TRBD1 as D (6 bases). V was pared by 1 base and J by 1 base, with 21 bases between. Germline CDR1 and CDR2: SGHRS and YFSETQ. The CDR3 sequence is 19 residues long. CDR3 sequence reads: CASSLRGEYNIRSNQPQHF. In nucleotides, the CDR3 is TGCGCCAGCAGCTTGAGGGGGGAATATAATATTCGGAGCAATCAGCCCCAGCATTTT.

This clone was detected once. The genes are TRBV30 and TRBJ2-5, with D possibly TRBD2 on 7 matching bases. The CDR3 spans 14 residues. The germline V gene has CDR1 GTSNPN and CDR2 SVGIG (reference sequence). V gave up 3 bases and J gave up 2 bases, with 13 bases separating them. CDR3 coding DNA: TGTGCCTGGAGCGAGAGGGGGGGTCAAGAGACCCAGTACTTC. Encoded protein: CAWSERGGQETQYF.

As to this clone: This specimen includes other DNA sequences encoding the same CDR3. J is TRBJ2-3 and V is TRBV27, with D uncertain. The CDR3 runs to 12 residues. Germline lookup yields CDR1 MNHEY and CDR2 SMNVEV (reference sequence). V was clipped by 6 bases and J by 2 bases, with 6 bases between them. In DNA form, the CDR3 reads TGTGCCAGCAGCAGGACCACAGATACGCAGTATTTT. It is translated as CASSRTTDTQYF.

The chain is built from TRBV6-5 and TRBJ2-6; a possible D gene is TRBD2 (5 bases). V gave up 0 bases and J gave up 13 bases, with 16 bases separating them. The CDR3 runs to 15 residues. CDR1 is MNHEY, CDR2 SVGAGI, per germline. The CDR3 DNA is TGTGCCAGCAGTTACTCGGTAGGAGGAACGGGAGTCCTGACTTTC. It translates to CASSYSVGGTGVLTF.

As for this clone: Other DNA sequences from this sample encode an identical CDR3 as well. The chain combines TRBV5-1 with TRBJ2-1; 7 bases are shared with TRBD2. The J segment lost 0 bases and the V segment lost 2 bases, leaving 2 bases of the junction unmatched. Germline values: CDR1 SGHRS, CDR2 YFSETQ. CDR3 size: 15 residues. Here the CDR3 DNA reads TGCGCCAGCAGCTTAATAGCGGGCTCCTACAATGAGCAGTTCTTC. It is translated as CASSLIAGSYNEQFF.

The CDR3 DNA follows: TGCAGTGCTAGCGTCAGGGGAGAGCAGTACTTC. Encoded protein: CSASVRGEQYF. The chain uses TRBV20-1 and TRBJ2-7, with D tentatively TRBD1 (6 bases). Looked up from germline, CDR1 is DFQATT and CDR2 is SNEGSKA (reference sequence). The length of the CDR3 is 11 residues. V lost 3 bases and J 7 bases, leaving 10 bases between the germline ends.

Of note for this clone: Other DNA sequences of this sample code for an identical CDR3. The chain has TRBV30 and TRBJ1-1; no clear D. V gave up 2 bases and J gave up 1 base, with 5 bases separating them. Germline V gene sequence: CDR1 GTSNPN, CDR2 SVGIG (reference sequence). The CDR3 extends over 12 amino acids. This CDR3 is CAWSLGNTEAFF. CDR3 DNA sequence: TGTGCCTGGAGTCTGGGGAACACTGAAGCTTTCTTT.

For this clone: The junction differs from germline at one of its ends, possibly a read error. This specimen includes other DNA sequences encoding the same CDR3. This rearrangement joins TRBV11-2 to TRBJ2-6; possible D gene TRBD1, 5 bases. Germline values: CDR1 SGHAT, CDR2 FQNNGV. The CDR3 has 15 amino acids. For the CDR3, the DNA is TGTGCCAGCAGCCTGCAGGGTTCTGGAGCCAACGTCCTGACTTTC. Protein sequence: CASSLQGSGANVLTF.

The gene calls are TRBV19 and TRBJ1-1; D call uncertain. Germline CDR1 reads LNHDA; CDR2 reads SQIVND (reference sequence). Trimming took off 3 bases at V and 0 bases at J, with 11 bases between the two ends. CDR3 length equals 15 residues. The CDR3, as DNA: TGTGCCAGTAGTATGTTGCGGGGAATGAACACTGAAGCTTTCTTT. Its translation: CASSMLRGMNTEAFF.

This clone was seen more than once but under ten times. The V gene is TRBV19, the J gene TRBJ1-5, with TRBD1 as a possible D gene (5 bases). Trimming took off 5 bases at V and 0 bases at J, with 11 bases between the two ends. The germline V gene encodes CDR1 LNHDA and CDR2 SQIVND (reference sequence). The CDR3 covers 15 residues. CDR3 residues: CASSSLGTSNQPQHF. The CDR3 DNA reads TGTGCCAGTAGTTCATTAGGGACTAGCAATCAGCCCCAGCATTTT. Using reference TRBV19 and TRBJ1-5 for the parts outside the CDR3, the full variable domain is DGGITQSPKYLFRKEGQNVTLSCEQNLNHDAMYWYRQDPGQGLRLIYYSQIVNDFQKGDIAEGYSVSREKKESFPLTVTSAQKNPTAFYLCASSSLGTSNQPQHFGDGTRLSIL.

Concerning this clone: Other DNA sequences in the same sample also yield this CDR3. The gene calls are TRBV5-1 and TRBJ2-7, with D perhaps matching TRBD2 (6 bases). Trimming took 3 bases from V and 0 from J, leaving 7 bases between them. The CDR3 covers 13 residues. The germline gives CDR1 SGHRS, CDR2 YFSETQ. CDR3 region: CASSSGSSYEQYF. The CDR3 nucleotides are TGCGCCAGCAGCTCCGGGAGCTCCTACGAGCAGTACTTC.

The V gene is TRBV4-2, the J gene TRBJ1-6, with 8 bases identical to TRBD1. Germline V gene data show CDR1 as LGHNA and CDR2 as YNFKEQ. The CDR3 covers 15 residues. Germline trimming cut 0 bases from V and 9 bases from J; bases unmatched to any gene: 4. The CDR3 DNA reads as TGTGCCAGCAGCCAAGATGTACAGGGGGGTTCACCCCTCCACTTT. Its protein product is CASSQDVQGGSPLHF.

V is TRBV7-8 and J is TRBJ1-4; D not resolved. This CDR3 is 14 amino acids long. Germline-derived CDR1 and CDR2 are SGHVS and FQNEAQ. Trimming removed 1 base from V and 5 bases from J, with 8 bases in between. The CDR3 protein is CASSLGAVNEKLFF. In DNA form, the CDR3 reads TGTGCCAGCAGCTTAGGGGCGGTAAATGAAAAACTGTTTTTT.

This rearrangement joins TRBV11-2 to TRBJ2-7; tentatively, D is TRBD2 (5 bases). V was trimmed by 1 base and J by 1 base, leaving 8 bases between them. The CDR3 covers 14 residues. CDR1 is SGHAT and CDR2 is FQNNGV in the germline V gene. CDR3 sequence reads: CASSLGGFSYEQYF. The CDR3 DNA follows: TGTGCCAGCAGCTTAGGAGGGTTTTCCTACGAGCAGTACTTC.

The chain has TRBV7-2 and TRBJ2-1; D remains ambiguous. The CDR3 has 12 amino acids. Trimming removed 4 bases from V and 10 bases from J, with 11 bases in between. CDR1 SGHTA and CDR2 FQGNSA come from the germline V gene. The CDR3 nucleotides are TGTGCCAGCAGCTCTTCTAGAATAGAGCAGTTCTTC. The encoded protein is CASSSSRIEQFF.

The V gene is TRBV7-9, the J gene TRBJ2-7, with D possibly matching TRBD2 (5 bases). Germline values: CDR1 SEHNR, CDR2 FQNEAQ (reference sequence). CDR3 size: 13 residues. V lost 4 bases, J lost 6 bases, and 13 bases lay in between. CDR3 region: CASSSGLRGEQYF. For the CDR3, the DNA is TGTGCCAGCAGCTCCGGACTCCGAGGCGAGCAGTACTTC. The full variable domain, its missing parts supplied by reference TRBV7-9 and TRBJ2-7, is DTGVSQNPRHKITKRGQNVTFRCDPISEHNRLYWYRQTLGQGPEFLTYFQNEAQLEKSRLLSDRFSAERPKGSFSTLEIQRTEQGDSAMYLCASSSGLRGEQYFGPGTRLTVT.

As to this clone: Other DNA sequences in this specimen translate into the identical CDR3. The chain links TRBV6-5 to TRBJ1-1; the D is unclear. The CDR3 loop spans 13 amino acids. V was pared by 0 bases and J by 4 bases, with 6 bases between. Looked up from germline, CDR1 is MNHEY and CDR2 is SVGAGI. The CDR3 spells CASSYSRSTEAFF. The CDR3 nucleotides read TGTGCCAGCAGTTACTCCAGATCCACTGAAGCTTTCTTT.

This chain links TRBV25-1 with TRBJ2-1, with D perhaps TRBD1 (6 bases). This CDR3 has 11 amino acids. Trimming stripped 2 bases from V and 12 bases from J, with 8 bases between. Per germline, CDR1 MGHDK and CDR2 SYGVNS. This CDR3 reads CASSEGGRQFF. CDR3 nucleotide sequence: TGTGCCAGCAGTGAAGGGGGCAGGCAGTTCTTC.

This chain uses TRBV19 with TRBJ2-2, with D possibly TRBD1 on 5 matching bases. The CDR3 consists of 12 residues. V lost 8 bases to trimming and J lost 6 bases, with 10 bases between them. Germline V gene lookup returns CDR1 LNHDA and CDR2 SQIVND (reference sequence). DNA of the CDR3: TGTGCCAGTTTTGACAGTCCCGGGGAGCTGTTTTTT. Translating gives CASFDSPGELFF.

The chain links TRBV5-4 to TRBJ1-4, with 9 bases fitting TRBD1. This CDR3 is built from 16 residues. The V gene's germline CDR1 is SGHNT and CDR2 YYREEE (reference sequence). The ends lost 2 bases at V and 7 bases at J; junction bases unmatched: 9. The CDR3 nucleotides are TGTGCCAGCAGCTTACTAACCGGGACAGGGTTTGAAAAACTGTTTTTT. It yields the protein CASSLLTGTGFEKLFF.

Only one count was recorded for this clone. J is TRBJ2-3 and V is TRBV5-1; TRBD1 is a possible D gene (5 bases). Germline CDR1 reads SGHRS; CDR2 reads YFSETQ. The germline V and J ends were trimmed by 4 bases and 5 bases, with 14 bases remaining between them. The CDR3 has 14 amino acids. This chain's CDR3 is CASSTGQGQDTQYF. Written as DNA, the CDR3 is TGCGCCAGCAGCACCGGACAAGGCCAAGATACGCAGTATTTT.

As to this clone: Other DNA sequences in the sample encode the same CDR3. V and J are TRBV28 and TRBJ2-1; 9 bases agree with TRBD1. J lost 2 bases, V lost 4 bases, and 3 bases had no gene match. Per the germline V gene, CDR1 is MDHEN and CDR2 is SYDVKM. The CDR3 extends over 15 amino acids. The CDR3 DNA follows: TGTGCCAGCAGTTCAACAGGGGGCCCCTACAATGAGCAGTTCTTC. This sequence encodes CASSSTGGPYNEQFF.

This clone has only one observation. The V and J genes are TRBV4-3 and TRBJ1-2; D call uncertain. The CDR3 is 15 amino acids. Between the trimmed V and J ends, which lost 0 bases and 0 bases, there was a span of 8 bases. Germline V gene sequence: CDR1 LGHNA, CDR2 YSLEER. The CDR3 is CASSQEAGANYGYTF. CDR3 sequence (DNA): TGCGCCAGCAGCCAAGAGGCGGGAGCTAACTATGGCTACACCTTC.

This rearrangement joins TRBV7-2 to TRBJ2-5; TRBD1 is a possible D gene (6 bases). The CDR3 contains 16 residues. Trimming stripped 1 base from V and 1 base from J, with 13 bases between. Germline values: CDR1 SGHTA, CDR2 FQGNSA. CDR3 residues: CASSLGPGEGQETQYF. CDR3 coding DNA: TGTGCCAGCAGCTTAGGTCCAGGGGAAGGCCAAGAGACCCAGTACTTC.

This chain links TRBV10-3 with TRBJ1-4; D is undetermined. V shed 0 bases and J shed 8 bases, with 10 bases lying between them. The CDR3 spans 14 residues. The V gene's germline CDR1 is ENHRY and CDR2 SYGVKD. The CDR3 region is CAISESLGLEKLFF. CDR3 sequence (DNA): TGTGCCATCAGTGAGTCTCTAGGATTGGAAAAACTGTTTTTT.

DNA of the CDR3: TGTGCCAGCAGTGGGACTAGCGGTGAGCAGTTCTTC. Its protein product is CASSGTSGEQFF. J is TRBJ2-1 and V is TRBV2, with TRBD2 matching 10 bases. J lost 9 bases, V lost 4 bases, and 0 bases had no gene match. Germline V CDR1 and CDR2: SNHLY, FYNNEI. CDR3 length: 12 amino acids.